A single sample is the source of the 21 T cell receptor beta chains below, sequenced in a study of T-cell reconstitution after alpha-beta-depleted transplantation in children. A library of TCRbeta sequences, prepared with unique molecular identifiers, was generated. TCRdb recomputed calls from the PCR reads with MiXCR, one row per CDR3 protein. The sample consists of approximately 800,000 distinct CDR3 sequences, roughly 15% of them appearing once. Sample: PBMCs, mostly from graft donor cells, taken 360 days after TCRalphabeta/CD19-depleted stem cell transplant. The source is a male patient younger than 18 who had a stem cell transplant for acute lymphoblastic leukemia, so the T cells may come from the graft donor.

This clonotype has a handful of counts. This rearrangement joins TRBV13 to TRBJ2-1; either TRBD1 or TRBD2 may supply D (5 bases each). The CDR3 runs 15 residues. CDR1 and CDR2 (germline): PRHDT, FYEKMQ (reference sequence). Trimming pared 5 bases from V and 1 base from J, leaving 12 bases between. Here the CDR3 reads CASSPRDGSYNEQFF. CDR3 sequence (DNA): TGTGCCAGCAGCCCCAGGGACGGATCCTACAATGAGCAGTTCTTC. Supplemented by reference TRBV13 and TRBJ2-1, the full variable domain reads AAGVIQSPRHLIKEKRETATLKCYPIPRHDTVYWYQQGPGQDPQFLISFYEKMQSDKGSIPDRFSAQQFSDYHSELNMSSLELGDSALYFCASSPRDGSYNEQFFGPGTRLTVL.

This rearrangement joins TRBV29-1 to TRBJ2-1, with 9 bases aligning to TRBD1. Trimming cost V 7 bases and J 5 bases; bases outside gene matches: 12. This CDR3 is 15 amino acids long. The V gene's germline CDR1 is SQVTM and CDR2 ANQGSEA. Here the CDR3 reads CSAPWDRARNNEQFF. The CDR3 nucleotides are TGCAGCGCCCCGTGGGACAGGGCGCGCAACAATGAGCAGTTCTTC.

V is TRBV7-9 and J is TRBJ2-1; TRBD2 aligns across 10 bases. CDR3 length: 16 amino acids. Germline-derived CDR1 and CDR2 are SEHNR and FQNEAQ (reference sequence). The trim removed 1 base at V and 3 bases at J, leaving 3 bases unmatched. The CDR3 protein is CASSLGGLAVYNEQFF. CDR3 bases: TGTGCCAGCAGCTTAGGTGGACTAGCGGTCTACAATGAGCAGTTCTTC. The full variable domain, with the rest looked up from reference TRBV7-9 and TRBJ2-1, is DTGVSQNPRHKITKRGQNVTFRCDPISEHNRLYWYRQTLGQGPEFLTYFQNEAQLEKSRLLSDRFSAERPKGSFSTLEIQRTEQGDSAMYLCASSLGGLAVYNEQFFGPGTRLTVL.

This chain joins TRBV27 and TRBJ2-7, with D unresolved. Germline assignment: CDR1 MNHEY and CDR2 SMNVEV (reference sequence). V lost 8 bases to trimming and J lost 1 base, with 9 bases between them. This CDR3 is 12 amino acids long. The CDR3 reads CASLSMSYEQYF. The DNA of the CDR3 is TGTGCCAGCCTATCTATGTCCTACGAGCAGTACTTC.

This clonotype has a handful of counts. The chain employs TRBV27 and TRBJ2-7; 7 nucleotides line up with TRBD2. The V segment lost 6 bases and the J segment 3 bases; nucleotides outside the gene matches: 5. This CDR3 contains 13 residues. CDR1 is MNHEY, CDR2 SMNVEV, per germline (reference sequence). CDR3 DNA sequence: TGTGCCAGCAGGAGCGGGGCTGGCTACGAGCAGTACTTC. It specifies CASRSGAGYEQYF.

This clonotype has more than one count but fewer than ten. The chain has TRBV27 and TRBJ2-7; D may be TRBD1 (6 bases). The V end lost 3 bases, the J end lost 5 bases, and 14 bases lay between the germline ends. CDR3 length equals 14 residues. The germline V gene has CDR1 MNHEY and CDR2 SMNVEV (reference sequence). The CDR3 spells CASSFRGKEDEQYF. In DNA, the CDR3 is TGTGCCAGCAGTTTCAGGGGTAAGGAGGACGAGCAGTACTTC.

The V call is TRBV6-5, the J call TRBJ1-1, with D perhaps TRBD1 (6 bases). The germline gives CDR1 MNHEY, CDR2 SVGAGI. The CDR3 length is 14 residues. V lost 2 bases and J lost 6, with 13 bases in between. The chain's CDR3 is CASSYPGQPSEAFF. CDR3 coding DNA: TGTGCCAGCAGTTACCCCGGACAGCCCTCTGAAGCTTTCTTT.

The chain is built from TRBV12-3 or TRBV12-4 and TRBJ1-5, with 7 bases matching TRBD1. This CDR3 region has 15 residues. J gave up 2 bases and V 3 bases, and 4 bases lay outside the gene matches. CDR3 residues: CASSFFTGGNQPQHF. The CDR3, as DNA: TGTGCCAGCAGTTTCTTCACAGGGGGCAATCAGCCCCAGCATTTT.

This clonotype was observed a few times. The chain recombines TRBV10-1 with TRBJ1-3, with a possible D match to TRBD1 (5 bases). The germline gives CDR1 WNHNN, CDR2 SYGVQD (reference sequence). Trimming removed 0 bases at V and 3 bases at J, with 15 bases between. This CDR3 has 17 residues. The CDR3 nucleotides are TGCGCCAGCAGTGAGTCGGATCAGGGCCGGTTTGGAAACACCATATATTTT. The encoded protein is CASSESDQGRFGNTIYF.

This clonotype was detected a few times. The chain carries TRBV11-2 and TRBJ2-7; D gene unclear. This CDR3 is built from 14 residues. V was cut by 0 bases and J by 7 bases, with 13 bases left in between. Germline V lookup: CDR1 SGHAT, CDR2 FQNNGV. CDR3 coding DNA: TGTGCCAGCAGCTTAGATTATACTTCTCGAGAGCAGTACTTC. As protein: CASSLDYTSREQYF.

The rearrangement links TRBV5-1 to TRBJ2-1; 9 positions agree with TRBD2. The CDR3 consists of 17 residues. V trimming: 0 bases; J trimming: 8 bases; junction bases outside the gene matches: 12. Germline assignment: CDR1 SGHRS and CDR2 YFSETQ. The CDR3 region is CASSLENRGREGDEQFF. In nucleotides, the CDR3 is TGCGCCAGCAGCTTGGAAAATCGCGGGAGGGAAGGGGATGAGCAGTTCTTC.

This clonotype showed up just a few times. The J gene is TRBJ1-4, the V gene TRBV4-1; no clear D. The germline gives CDR1 MGHRA, CDR2 YSYEKL. V was trimmed by 4 bases and J by 0 bases, leaving 9 bases between them. The CDR3 runs to 15 residues. The chain's CDR3 is CASSLVSPTNEKLFF. The CDR3 nucleotides read TGCGCCAGCAGCCTCGTTTCTCCAACTAATGAAAAACTGTTTTTT.

J is TRBJ1-3 and V is TRBV6-5; 9 nucleotides align to TRBD1. The CDR3 extends over 17 amino acids. The trim removed 0 bases at V and 1 base at J, leaving 4 bases unmatched. The germline gives CDR1 MNHEY, CDR2 SVGAGI. CDR3 nucleotides: TGTGCCAGCAGTTACTCGCCAGGGACAGGGTCTGGAAACACCATATATTTT. Its translation is CASSYSPGTGSGNTIYF.

A few counts support this clonotype. The J gene is TRBJ2-1, the V gene TRBV18; TRBD2 is a possible D gene (5 bases). Germline values: CDR1 KGHSH, CDR2 LQKENI. CDR3 size: 14 residues. V lost 6 bases and J 6 bases, leaving 15 bases between the germline ends. CDR3 residues: CASSRELGSNEQFF. CDR3 DNA sequence: TGTGCCAGCTCCCGCGAACTAGGAAGCAATGAGCAGTTCTTC.

This clonotype has ten or more counts. J is TRBJ2-2 and V is TRBV29-1, with 7 nucleotides matching TRBD1. CDR1 and CDR2 (germline): SQVTM, ANQGSEA. The J segment lost 1 base and the V segment lost 2 bases, leaving 1 base of the junction unmatched. This CDR3 has 14 residues. As DNA, the CDR3 is TGCAGCGTTGAAAGGGGGCTGAACACCGGGGAGCTGTTTTTT. This encodes CSVERGLNTGELFF.

The chain combines TRBV5-1 with TRBJ2-1, with D possibly called TRBD1 or TRBD2 (6 bases each). The V gene's germline CDR1 is SGHRS and CDR2 YFSETQ. There are 14 residues in the CDR3. The ends were cut back, 2 bases at V and 12 bases at J, with 18 bases in the middle. CDR3 nucleotide sequence: TGCGCCAGCAGCTTTCGGGGGCTGACAAAGGGGCAGTTCTTC. Its translation: CASSFRGLTKGQFF.

The rearrangement links TRBV23-1 to TRBJ2-4, with a possible D match to TRBD1 (6 bases). Being an ORF, TRBV23-1 has a function that is uncertain. V gave up 4 bases and J gave up 5 bases, with 15 bases separating them. The CDR3 contains 15 residues. CDR3 protein: CASSLYLAGENIQYF. The CDR3 DNA follows: TGCGCCAGCAGTCTGTATTTGGCAGGGGAAAACATTCAGTACTTC.

The chain employs TRBV5-1 and TRBJ2-7; 9 positions match TRBD1. CDR1 is SGHRS, CDR2 YFSETQ, per germline. The ends lost 4 bases at V and 2 bases at J; junction bases unmatched: 13. The CDR3 loop spans 17 amino acids. The CDR3 spells CASSPGQGFLPTYEQYF. CDR3 sequence (DNA): TGCGCCAGCAGCCCGGGACAGGGATTTCTTCCTACCTACGAGCAGTACTTC.

CDR3 sequence: CASSQEIGDRMIETQYF. The DNA for the CDR3 is TGTGCCAGCAGCCAAGAGATCGGGGACAGAATGATAGAGACCCAGTACTTC. This sequence joins TRBV4-2 and TRBJ2-5; TRBD1 matches at 7 bases. This CDR3 contains 17 residues. Germline V gene data show CDR1 as LGHNA and CDR2 as YNFKEQ. With V trimmed by 0 bases and J by 4 bases, 11 bases remained unmatched.

The rearrangement uses TRBV28 and TRBJ2-1; D remains ambiguous. This CDR3 is 13 amino acids long. CDR1 and CDR2 (germline): MDHEN, SYDVKM. V gave up 6 bases and J gave up 2 bases, with 8 bases separating them. DNA of the CDR3: TGTGCCAGCAGACCCCCGGCCTACAATGAGCAGTTCTTC. Translating gives CASRPPAYNEQFF.

The CDR3: CASSSEGTATEQFF. In nucleotides, the CDR3 is TGTGCCAGCAGCTCCGAGGGGACGGCGACAGAGCAGTTCTTC. The chain carries TRBV11-3 and TRBJ2-1; D is perhaps TRBD1 or TRBD2 (5 bases each). The V and J ends lost 4 bases and 10 bases respectively, with 17 bases between them. The germline V gene has CDR1 SGHNT and CDR2 YENEEA. The CDR3 is 14 residues long.